This T cell receptor beta chain was identified in a study of identical twins. TCRdb re-called the 5' RACE reads with MiXCR, one entry per CDR3 protein. The sample records approximately 240,000 distinct CDR3 sequences, about 14% being singletons. The CDR3 has 13 residues. V lost 3 bases and J lost 5; bases outside the gene matches: 4. Germline V gene sequence: CDR1 SGDLS, CDR2 YYNGEE. Study-level findings and limits: Cross-sectional statistical analysis, not tracking of the same donors, underpinned the conclusions. Models predicted less out-of-frame TCR alpha sharing in monozygotic twins than was found. Excess twin sharing in beta out-of-frame sequences was weaker.

With regard to this clonotype: Its antigen is as yet unknown.

The chain carries TRBV9 and TRBJ2-5; the match to TRBD1 covers 7 bases. Sequenced input: memory (CD45RO+) T cells sorted from blood. The receptor was isolated from a woman younger than 35 in good health. The DNA for the CDR3 is TGTGCCAGCAGCGGCGCGGACAGGGAGACCCAGTACTTC. Translating gives CASSGADRETQYF.